This is a list of T cell receptor beta chains from one sample in a study. MiXCR, applied by TCRdb to the 5' RACE reads, yields one record per CDR3 protein. Of fewer than 80,000 distinct CDR3 sequences detected, approximately 23% appear once; the ten largest clones hold just under 3%. The source material was memory CD4+ T cells sorted from a lymph node. Receptors originate from a female donor with breast cancer. The CDR3 runs from the conserved cysteine through the conserved F or W. D genes are given only for firm matches. Clone size is shown for a subset of rows, as once, few, many or a class of expanded clone.

d_call,v_call,j_call,clone_size,cdr3_aa,cdr3_nt
-,TRBV19,TRBJ2-1,few,CASSIGTPNEQFF,TGTGCCAGTAGTATCGGAACCCCCAATGAGCAGTTCTTC
TRBD2,TRBV7-3,TRBJ2-3,few,CASSLSSGGLGTDTQYF,TGTGCCAGCAGTTTGTCTAGCGGGGGGCTAGGAACAGATACGCAGTATTTT
-,TRBV5-1,TRBJ2-2,-,CASSLNRGGTGELFF,TGCGCCAGCAGCTTGAACAGGGGGGGCACCGGGGAGCTGTTTTTT
TRBD1,TRBV20-1,TRBJ1-2,-,CSARGTGLRYGYTF,TGCAGTGCTAGAGGGACAGGGTTGCGCTATGGCTACACCTTC
-,TRBV4-1,TRBJ2-5,many,CASSHPGQGRETQYF,TGCGCCAGCAGCCATCCAGGCCAAGGGAGGGAGACCCAGTACTTC
-,TRBV20-1,TRBJ2-5,few,CSARATVVETQYF,TGCAGTGCTAGAGCCACGGTCGTAGAGACCCAGTACTTC
-,TRBV7-3,TRBJ2-3,-,CASSSQYNTDTQYF,TGTGCCAGCAGCTCCCAGTATAACACAGATACGCAGTATTTT
-,TRBV4-3,TRBJ1-6,few,CASSQDVAGRNSPLHF,TGCGCCAGCAGCCAAGATGTGGCAGGGAGGAATTCACCCCTCCACTTT
-,TRBV5-1,TRBJ1-1,-,CASSLETGTEAFF,TGCGCCAGCAGCCTAGAGACGGGCACTGAAGCTTTCTTT
-,TRBV12-3/TRBV12-4,TRBJ2-7,few,CASSSLTYEQYF,TGTGCCAGCAGTTCGTTGACCTACGAGCAGTACTTC
-,TRBV7-9,TRBJ1-1,-,CASSLVGPTVNTEAFF,TGCGCCAGCAGCTTAGTTGGTCCGACAGTGAACACTGAAGCTTTCTTT
-,TRBV28,TRBJ1-1,many,CASAMGTEAFF,TGTGCCAGCGCAATGGGCACTGAAGCTTTCTTT
TRBD1,TRBV4-3,TRBJ1-2,-,CANSPGQRGGYTF,TGCGCCAACAGCCCGGGACAGCGGGGAGGCTACACCTTC
-,TRBV20-1,TRBJ2-6,few,CSASPIQGREANVLTF,TGCAGTGCCTCCCCGATTCAGGGGAGGGAGGCCAACGTCCTGACTTTC
TRBD1,TRBV20-1,TRBJ1-5,-,CSATTGAYNQPQHF,TGCAGTGCCACGACAGGGGCCTACAATCAGCCCCAGCATTTT
TRBD2,TRBV11-2,TRBJ2-7,few,CASSTRGGGIYEQYF,TGTGCCAGCAGCACGCGGGGGGGCGGAATCTACGAGCAGTACTTC
-,TRBV6-2/TRBV6-3,TRBJ1-1,many,CASLSGAAIMNTEAFF,TGTGCCAGCTTATCCGGGGCAGCGATAATGAACACTGAAGCTTTCTTT
TRBD1,TRBV5-5,TRBJ1-6,few,CASSFGQGDNSPLHF,TGTGCCAGCAGCTTCGGGCAGGGGGATAATTCACCCCTCCACTTT
TRBD2,TRBV5-1,TRBJ2-3,-,CASGPTSGSTDTQYF,TGCGCCAGCGGCCCCACTAGCGGGAGCACAGATACGCAGTATTTT
TRBD1,TRBV5-5,TRBJ2-7,once,CASSLGTGDLEQYF,TGTGCCAGCAGCTTGGGGACAGGGGACTTGGAGCAGTACTTC
TRBD2,TRBV7-8,TRBJ2-3,-,CASNPRTSGNTDTQYF,TGTGCCAGCAACCCACGGACTAGCGGGAATACAGATACGCAGTATTTT
-,TRBV5-1,TRBJ2-7,few,CASSPRAGYEQYF,TGCGCCAGCAGCCCCAGGGCTGGGTACGAGCAGTACTTC
-,TRBV29-1,TRBJ2-1,-,CSVEVVSGDEQFF,TGCAGCGTTGAAGTGGTGTCGGGCGATGAGCAGTTCTTC
TRBD1,TRBV5-1,TRBJ2-1,-,CASTFGTGRRSEQFF,TGCGCCAGCACCTTTGGGACAGGGCGTCGGAGTGAGCAGTTCTTC
TRBD2,TRBV11-2,TRBJ2-7,few,CASSPIGRRSGSSYEQYF,TGTGCCAGCAGCCCGATCGGGCGTCGTAGCGGGAGTTCCTACGAGCAGTACTTC
-,TRBV20-1,TRBJ1-2,many,CSARAGVRANGYTF,TGCAGTGCTAGGGCCGGGGTCCGGGCGAATGGCTACACCTTC
TRBD1,TRBV5-1,TRBJ2-5,few,CASSASGTGGTETQYF,TGCGCCAGCAGCGCCTCCGGGACAGGGGGCACAGAGACCCAGTACTTC
-,TRBV5-1,TRBJ2-1,medium-sized,CASSPGAPWDEQFF,TGCGCCAGCAGCCCGGGGGCCCCCTGGGATGAGCAGTTCTTC
TRBD1,TRBV7-2,TRBJ1-2,-,CASSDLDRAIYGYTF,TGTGCCAGCAGCGATCTGGACAGGGCTATTTATGGCTACACCTTC
TRBD1,TRBV6-5,TRBJ1-5,many,CASSFQTGDQPQHF,TGTGCCAGCAGTTTCCAGACAGGGGATCAGCCCCAGCATTTT
-,TRBV9,TRBJ2-3,-,CASSVGVDTQYF,TGTGCCAGCAGCGTAGGGGTAGATACGCAGTATTTT
TRBD2,TRBV6-6,TRBJ2-1,-,CASSYSIGTSATGRYNEQFF,TGTGCCAGCAGTTACTCGATTGGGACTAGCGCTACCGGCAGGTACAATGAGCAGTTCTTC
-,TRBV20-1,TRBJ2-3,many,CSARNSLTDTQYF,TGCAGTGCTAGAAACAGCCTCACAGATACGCAGTATTTT
-,TRBV6-2/TRBV6-3,TRBJ2-7,few,CATHAEGIYEQYF,TGTGCCACCCACGCAGAGGGCATTTACGAGCAGTACTTC
TRBD2,TRBV24-1,TRBJ2-1,-,CATSVAGERGEQFF,TGTGCCACCAGTGTAGCGGGAGAAAGAGGTGAGCAGTTCTTC
TRBD1,TRBV7-6,TRBJ2-2,few,CASSPRGRESTGELFF,TGTGCCAGCAGCCCCAGGGGGCGTGAGAGCACCGGGGAGCTGTTTTTT
TRBD2,TRBV7-2,TRBJ2-3,few,CASRRTSGSGGTDTQYF,TGTGCCAGCAGACGGACTAGCGGGAGTGGGGGCACAGATACGCAGTATTTT
-,TRBV5-4,TRBJ2-3,few,CASSLIATDTQYF,TGTGCCAGCAGCTTAATCGCCACAGATACGCAGTATTTT
-,TRBV28,TRBJ1-5,-,CASSVGLGGNQPQHF,TGTGCCAGCAGTGTGGGGCTTGGGGGGAATCAGCCCCAGCATTTT
TRBD1,TRBV9,TRBJ1-6,-,CASSRGQGYNSPLHF,TGTGCCAGCAGCCGCGGACAGGGGTATAATTCACCCCTCCACTTT
-,TRBV6-5,TRBJ2-7,few,CASSYFGSSYEQYF,TGTGCCAGCAGTTACTTCGGGAGCTCCTACGAGCAGTACTTC
-,TRBV20-1,TRBJ2-7,few,CSARDPNFPEQYF,TGCAGTGCTAGAGATCCGAATTTCCCCGAGCAGTACTTC
-,TRBV6-2/TRBV6-3,TRBJ2-1,few,CASRAGRGRGNEQFF,TGTGCCAGCAGGGCCGGACGGGGAAGGGGCAATGAGCAGTTCTTC
-,TRBV7-9,TRBJ2-1,-,CASSLTDGYNEQFF,TGTGCCAGCAGCTTAACCGACGGTTACAATGAGCAGTTCTTC
TRBD1,TRBV4-3,TRBJ1-2,many,CASSQSGQGENYGYTF,TGCGCCAGCAGCCAATCGGGCCAGGGGGAGAACTATGGCTACACCTTC
-,TRBV29-1,TRBJ2-5,few,CSVVWGQGRQETQYF,TGCAGCGTTGTGTGGGGGCAGGGCCGCCAAGAGACCCAGTACTTC
-,TRBV5-1,TRBJ2-1,many,CASSLGAQPTYNEQFF,TGCGCCAGCAGCTTGGGGGCACAGCCCACCTACAATGAGCAGTTCTTC